This T cell receptor (beta chain) was sequenced in a study of cytomegalovirus exposure and HLA in healthy donors. Whole-study findings and limits: Some public TCRs appeared in many individuals, while most sequences were rare. In the roughly 130 validation repertoires, a later analysis found that first-cohort TCR clusters tended to co-occur.

Sequencing used immunoSEQ multiplex PCR; TCRdb keeps in-frame clones, though not all of them. Here the sample spans a few hundred thousand clones, 86% being singletons. Notes on this clone: Its antigen is still unknown.

V dropped 2 bases and J dropped 7 bases, with 5 bases sitting between them. The CDR3 is 12 amino acids. CDR1 and CDR2 from the germline V gene are SGHDN and FVKESK. While the first cohort had around 700 subjects, the donors belonged to the separate validation cohort of roughly 120 subjects. Sequencing was performed on PBMCs. This receptor was identified in a young woman in good health and CMV-seronegative. The gene calls are TRBV14 and TRBJ2-2; no clear D gene. In nucleotides, the CDR3 is TGTGCCAGCAGCCAATCGTTCGGGGAGCTGTTTTTT. Its translation is CASSQSFGELFF. The whole variable domain, filled in from reference TRBV14 and TRBJ2-2, reads EAGVTQFPSHSVIEKGQTVTLRCDPISGHDNLYWYRRVMGKEIKFLLHFVKESKQDESGMPNNRFLAERTGGTYSTLKVQPAELEDSGVYFCASSQSFGELFFGEGSRLTVL.